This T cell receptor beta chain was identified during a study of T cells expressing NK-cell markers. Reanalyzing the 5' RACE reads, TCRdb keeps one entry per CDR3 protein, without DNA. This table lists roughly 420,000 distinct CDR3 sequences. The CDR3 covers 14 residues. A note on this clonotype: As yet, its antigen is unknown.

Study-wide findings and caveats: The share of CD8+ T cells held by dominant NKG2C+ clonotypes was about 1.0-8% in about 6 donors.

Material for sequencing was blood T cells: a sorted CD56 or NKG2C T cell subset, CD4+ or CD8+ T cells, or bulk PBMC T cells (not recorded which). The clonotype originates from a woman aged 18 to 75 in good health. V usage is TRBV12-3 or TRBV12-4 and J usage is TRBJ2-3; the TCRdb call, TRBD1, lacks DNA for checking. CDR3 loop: CASSSYRETDTQYF.